These 32 T cell receptor beta chains originate from one sample sequenced in a study of T cells after somatic rescue of genetic block. Produced via immunoSEQ multiplex PCR; TCRdb's table is partial and in-frame only. The sample lists just over 14,000 clones; 60% to 80% were seen once. Input material: peripheral blood mononuclear cells (PBMCs). These receptors were collected from a boy younger than 18.

This clone was found many times. The genes are TRBV30 and TRBJ1-2; D is ambiguous. Germline loops: CDR1 GTSNPN, CDR2 SVGIG (reference sequence). V was shortened by 2 bases and J by 7 bases, with 11 bases between the two germline ends. This CDR3 is 12 amino acids long. CDR3 sequence (DNA): TGTGCCTGGAGTCGGGCGGGGAGTGGCTACACCTTC. It yields the protein CAWSRAGSGYTF.

The rearrangement joins TRBV7-3 to TRBJ2-1; 9 bases map to TRBD2. This CDR3 contains 16 residues. Trimming at V came to 1 base and at J to 6 bases, leaving 7 bases not matched to a gene. Germline V gene lookup returns CDR1 SGHTA and CDR2 FQGTGA. CDR3 sequence reads: CASSLNPSGVGNEQFF. The CDR3 DNA reads TGTGCCAGCAGCTTAAATCCTAGCGGGGTGGGCAATGAGCAGTTCTTC.

This clone was counted a few times. The rearrangement uses TRBV7-9 and TRBJ2-5; D remains ambiguous. Germline CDR1 reads SEHNR; CDR2 reads FQNEAQ (reference sequence). The CDR3 is made up of 14 amino acids. Trimming shortened V by 2 bases and J by 5 bases, and 12 bases separated the two germline ends. The CDR3 region has the DNA TGTGCCAGCAGCTTAACGGGTAGTGGTGAGACCCAGTACTTC. This translates into CASSLTGSGETQYF.

The rearrangement links TRBV9 to TRBJ2-3; TRBD2 matches at 14 bases. Germline V gene data show CDR1 as SGDLS and CDR2 as YYNGEE. After removal of 0 bases from V and 2 bases from J, the junction contained 8 bases not matched to a gene. The CDR3 consists of 19 residues. Here the CDR3 reads CASSVEGGTSGGSTDTQYF. CDR3 in DNA: TGTGCCAGCAGCGTAGAGGGAGGGACTAGCGGGGGTTCCACAGATACGCAGTATTTT.

The chain uses TRBV19 and TRBJ2-5; D gene unclear. From germline, CDR1 is LNHDA and CDR2 SQIVND (reference sequence). V lost 3 bases, J lost 3 bases, and 11 bases lay in between. The CDR3 consists of 14 residues. The CDR3 protein is CASSIYNRKETQYF. The CDR3 nucleotides are TGTGCCAGTAGTATTTATAACAGAAAAGAGACCCAGTACTTC.

This rearrangement joins TRBV6-1 to TRBJ2-7; 8 bases line up with TRBD2. The CDR3 is 15 amino acids. Germline V gene sequence: CDR1 MNHNS, CDR2 SASEGT. V was pared by 7 bases and J by 2 bases, with 10 bases of the junction left unmatched. The CDR3 bases are TGTGCCAGCAAGGACAGAGCGGGGGACCCCTACGAGCAGTACTTC. Translating it yields CASKDRAGDPYEQYF.

The rearrangement links TRBV18 to TRBJ2-1; D is uncertain. The CDR3 sequence is 13 residues long. Trimming stripped 3 bases from V and 5 bases from J, with 8 bases between. Germline V gene lookup returns CDR1 KGHSH and CDR2 LQKENI. CDR3: CASSPRSDNEQFF. CDR3 sequence (DNA): TGTGCCAGCTCACCGAGGAGCGACAATGAGCAGTTCTTC.

Sample share makes this clone medium-sized (0.01 to 0.1%). The J gene is TRBJ2-7, the V gene TRBV11-2, with no clear D. Trimming removed 5 bases from V and 9 bases from J, with 14 bases in between. Germline V CDR1 and CDR2: SGHAT, FQNNGV. The CDR3 length is 12 residues. The chain's CDR3 is CASSLPHSGQYF. The CDR3 DNA follows: TGTGCCAGCAGCCTACCCCACAGTGGGCAGTACTTC. The whole variable domain, remainder taken from reference TRBV11-2 and TRBJ2-7, is EAGVAQSPRYKIIEKRQSVAFWCNPISGHATLYWYQQILGQGPKLLIQFQNNGVVDDSQLPKDRFSAERLKGVDSTLKIQPAKLEDSAVYLCASSLPHSGQYFGPGTRLTVT.

This chain connects TRBV4-1 to TRBJ1-2; D gene uncertain. The germline gives CDR1 MGHRA, CDR2 YSYEKL. V lost 3 bases, J lost 4 bases, and 9 bases lay in between. CDR3 length: 13 amino acids. CDR3 in DNA: TGCGCCAGCAGCCACCACACCGCCTATGGCTACACCTTC. This translates into CASSHHTAYGYTF.

This clone was picked up one time. The rearrangement links TRBV5-1 to TRBJ2-3; the D call may be TRBD1 or TRBD2 (5 bases each). The germline gives CDR1 SGHRS, CDR2 YFSETQ. The CDR3 extends over 14 amino acids. V gave up 8 bases and J gave up 4 bases, with 17 bases separating them. This chain's CDR3 is CASRPGPSPDTQYF. The CDR3 bases are TGCGCCAGTAGGCCGGGACCTTCTCCAGATACGCAGTATTTT.

The chain joins TRBV6-4 to TRBJ1-2; D is undetermined. Per germline, CDR1 MRHNA and CDR2 SNTAGT. V lost 6 bases and J 6 bases, leaving 14 bases between the germline ends. The CDR3 is 13 amino acids. The CDR3 nucleotides read TGTGCCAGCAGCGCCCAAGAGGGCAATGGCTACACCTTC. Its translation is CASSAQEGNGYTF.

V and J are TRBV6-6 and TRBJ2-7; possibly TRBD2 for D (6 bases). The V gene lost 0 bases and the J gene lost 3 bases, with 12 bases spanning the gap. Germline V lookup: CDR1 MNHNY, CDR2 SVGAGI (reference sequence). CDR3 size: 15 residues. The CDR3 DNA reads TGTGCCAGCAGTTACTCTGCGCGGGGCGGCTACGAGCAGTACTTC. Its translation: CASSYSARGGYEQYF.

V is TRBV5-1 and J is TRBJ2-7; D may match TRBD1 or TRBD2 (5 bases each). Trimming took off 4 bases at V and 6 bases at J, with 17 bases between the two ends. The CDR3 has 14 residues. Germline values: CDR1 SGHRS, CDR2 YFSETQ. The CDR3 nucleotides are TGCGCCAGCAGCCTGGGGGTTTCGGGGTTCGAGCAGTACTTC. Encoded protein: CASSLGVSGFEQYF. Full variable domain (outside the CDR3, taken from reference TRBV5-1 and TRBJ2-7): KAGVTQTPRYLIKTRGQQVTLSCSPISGHRSVSWYQQTPGQGLQFLFEYFSETQRNKGNFPGRFSGRQFSNSRSEMNVSTLELGDSALYLCASSLGVSGFEQYFGPGTRLTVT.

The chain is built from TRBV9 and TRBJ2-5; D unclear. Between the trimmed V and J ends, which lost 4 bases and 7 bases, there was a span of 8 bases. Germline-derived CDR1 and CDR2 are SGDLS and YYNGEE. The length of the CDR3 is 11 residues. CDR3 sequence reads: CASSSGGTQYF. The CDR3 coding sequence is TGTGCCAGCAGCTCAGGCGGGACCCAGTACTTC.

The chain links TRBV4-1 to TRBJ1-4; the D gene is possibly TRBD1 (6 bases). Trimming removed 4 bases at V and 6 bases at J, with 12 bases between. The CDR3 has 14 amino acids. Germline V gene sequence: CDR1 MGHRA, CDR2 YSYEKL. CDR3 protein: CASSRQGQDEKLFF. CDR3 sequence (DNA): TGCGCCAGCAGCCGGCAGGGGCAGGATGAAAAACTGTTTTTT.

The V call is TRBV28, the J call TRBJ2-1, with D possibly being TRBD1 or TRBD2 (5 bases each). V lost 6 bases and J lost 9, with 18 bases in between. Germline CDR1 reads MDHEN; CDR2 reads SYDVKM. The CDR3 covers 14 residues. This CDR3 is CASSYGTRRGEQFF. The CDR3, as DNA: TGTGCCAGCAGCTACGGGACCCGCCGTGGTGAGCAGTTCTTC.

The chain couples TRBV10-3 to TRBJ2-2; 13 bases agree with TRBD2. The germline V gene has CDR1 ENHRY and CDR2 SYGVKD. The junction had 12 bases not matched to a gene; V was cut back by 9 bases and J by 5 bases. This CDR3 contains 17 residues. The CDR3 DNA reads TGTGCCATTCAAGCCACTAGCGGGGGGGCCGTAACCGGGGAGCTGTTTTTT. It encodes CAIQATSGGAVTGELFF.

This sequence joins TRBV6-1 and TRBJ2-5; 9 nucleotides agree with TRBD1. The CDR3 extends over 13 amino acids. The germline CDR1 and CDR2 sequences are MNHNS and SASEGT. With V trimmed by 6 bases and J by 5 bases, 4 bases remained unmatched. CDR3 coding DNA: TGTGCCAGCAGCGTCGGGACAGGGGAGACCCAGTACTTC. Its protein product is CASSVGTGETQYF.

The V gene is TRBV10-3, the J gene TRBJ2-3; no clear D gene. The CDR3 sequence is 13 residues long. The germline V and J ends were trimmed by 6 bases and 1 base, with 8 bases remaining between them. Germline CDR1 is ENHRY and CDR2 is SYGVKD. CDR3: CAISRLGTDTQYF. For the CDR3, the DNA is TGTGCCATCAGCCGTTTGGGCACAGATACGCAGTATTTT.

V is TRBV29-1 and J is TRBJ2-5; 14 nucleotides match TRBD2. This CDR3 has 16 residues. Trimming took 8 bases from V and 4 from J; bases not matched to a gene: 12. Germline V gives CDR1 SQVTM, CDR2 ANQGSEA. The chain's CDR3 is CSHGGPTSGRGETQYF. The CDR3 nucleotides are TGCAGCCACGGCGGCCCGACTAGCGGGAGGGGAGAGACCCAGTACTTC.

This chain connects TRBV28 to TRBJ1-3; weak D call: TRBD1 (5 bases). Deletions cut 2 bases from V and 0 bases from J, with 14 bases between. Germline V gene lookup returns CDR1 MDHEN and CDR2 SYDVKM. The CDR3 spans 17 residues. The CDR3 protein is CASSLRRGESSGNTIYF. CDR3 coding DNA: TGTGCCAGCAGTTTAAGAAGAGGGGAGAGCTCTGGAAACACCATATATTTT.

V usage is TRBV30 and J usage is TRBJ1-2; 7 nucleotides align to TRBD1. The CDR3 is 18 residues long. After removal of 3 bases from V and 7 bases from J, the junction contained 23 bases not matched to a gene. From germline, CDR1 is GTSNPN and CDR2 SVGIG (reference sequence). CDR3 loop: CAWRARGTGSGGLGGYTF. CDR3 DNA: TGTGCCTGGAGAGCCCGTGGGACGGGGTCAGGGGGACTGGGTGGCTACACCTTC.

V is TRBV4-2 and J is TRBJ2-5, with D maybe TRBD1 (5 bases). CDR1 is LGHNA and CDR2 is YNFKEQ in the germline V gene. This CDR3 has 14 residues. Trimming pared 5 bases from V and 4 bases from J, leaving 14 bases between. The CDR3 nucleotides read TGTGCCAGCAGCACGGGCCCAGGGTTAGAGACCCAGTACTTC. Translation: CASSTGPGLETQYF.

This clone is labeled medium-sized. The chain recombines TRBV5-1 with TRBJ1-6; D gene uncertain. Deletions cut 3 bases from V and 5 bases from J, with 9 bases between. Germline V gene data show CDR1 as SGHRS and CDR2 as YFSETQ. CDR3 length: 14 residues. The DNA of the CDR3 is TGCGCCAGCAGCTCCGGACGGGATAATTCACCCCTCCACTTT. Protein: CASSSGRDNSPLHF.

The chain links TRBV29-1 to TRBJ2-3; weak D call: TRBD1 (5 bases). CDR1 and CDR2 from the germline V gene are SQVTM and ANQGSEA. V was shortened by 4 bases and J by 0 bases, with 14 bases between the two germline ends. This CDR3 has 15 amino acids. The CDR3 DNA reads as TGCAGCGTTGCCCCTAGGGGCGAAAGCACAGATACGCAGTATTTT. This gives the protein CSVAPRGESTDTQYF.

This chain connects TRBV7-3 to TRBJ2-5, with unresolved D. Per the germline V gene, CDR1 is SGHTA and CDR2 is FQGTGA. V lost 1 base and J lost 5, with 26 bases in between. The length of the CDR3 is 19 residues. CDR3 DNA sequence: TGTGCCAGCAGCTTAAAGGCCGTCGGATCTCTTCGTCACCTCGAGACCCAGTACTTC. Its translation: CASSLKAVGSLRHLETQYF.

V gene TRBV5-4 combines with J gene TRBJ2-3; TRBD2 matches 8 bases. The J segment lost 4 bases and the V segment lost 1 base, leaving 2 bases of the junction unmatched. This CDR3 has 14 amino acids. Per the germline V gene, CDR1 is SGHNT and CDR2 is YYREEE (reference sequence). CDR3 region: CASSLQGLADTQYF. In DNA, the CDR3 is TGTGCCAGCAGCTTGCAGGGACTAGCAGATACGCAGTATTTT. Based on the CDR3 plus reference TRBV5-4 and TRBJ2-3, the full variable domain is ETGVTQSPTHLIKTRGQQVTLRCSSQSGHNTVSWYQQALGQGPQFIFQYYREEENGRGNFPPRFSGLQFPNYSSELNVNALELDDSALYLCASSLQGLADTQYFGPGTRLTVL.

The chain couples TRBV5-4 to TRBJ2-3; no definite D call. The CDR3 totals 15 residues. Germline assignment: CDR1 SGHNT and CDR2 YYREEE (reference sequence). Trimming removed 0 bases at V and 2 bases at J, with 10 bases between. The CDR3 sequence is CASSLAGPTTDTQYF. CDR3 in DNA: TGTGCCAGCAGCTTGGCCGGCCCTACCACAGATACGCAGTATTTT.

This clone was seen just once. The germline gene is not matched at one end of the junction; a read error may be the cause. The chain is built from TRBV15 and TRBJ2-7; TRBD2 matches at 13 bases. Germline loops: CDR1 LNHNV, CDR2 YYDKDF (reference sequence). This CDR3 is 15 amino acids long. The CDR3 sequence: CATSRTSGGTYGQYF. In DNA, the CDR3 is TGTGCCACCAGCAGGACTAGCGGGGGGACCTACGGGCAGTACTTC.

The CDR3 nucleotides read TGTGCCAGCAGCCGCGACGGGAATCAGCCCCAGCATTTT. This translates into CASSRDGNQPQHF. The gene calls are TRBV7-9 and TRBJ1-5; no reliable D call. CDR1 SEHNR and CDR2 FQNEAQ come from the germline V gene (reference sequence). V lost 5 bases to trimming and J lost 4 bases, with 9 bases between them. The CDR3 loop spans 13 amino acids.

The chain joins TRBV7-8 to TRBJ1-2; the D gene is possibly TRBD1 (6 bases). The germline V gene has CDR1 SGHVS and CDR2 FQNEAQ. The CDR3 runs 15 residues. With 1 base removed from V and 4 bases from J, the gap between germline ends came to 13 bases. The CDR3 loop reads CASSLVSGGPYGYTF. The DNA for the CDR3 is TGTGCCAGCAGCTTAGTATCCGGGGGCCCCTATGGCTACACCTTC.

This chain uses TRBV5-4 with TRBJ2-1; 9 nucleotides match TRBD2. This CDR3 comprises 15 residues. Germline V gene sequence: CDR1 SGHNT, CDR2 YYREEE (reference sequence). Trimming removed 2 bases from V and 3 bases from J; junction bases left unmatched: 3. Written as DNA, the CDR3 is TGTGCCAGCAGCTTTAGCGGGGGCCACTACAATGAGCAGTTCTTC. Translated, it gives CASSFSGGHYNEQFF.